Listed below are T cell receptor beta chains from one sample, sequenced in a study of T cell responses to AZD1222 COVID-19 vaccine. Sequenced by immunoSEQ multiplex PCR; TCRdb stores in-frame clones only, minus some. The data show around 150,000 clones, with roughly nine tenths seen just once and around 8% held by the top ten. This specimen was peripheral blood, taken 28 days after the second dose of the MenACWY control vaccine. Every receptor here comes from an adult who received the MenACWY meningococcal vaccine as a control. Each CDR3 is given with its conserved first and last residue. The D gene is left open where the match is weak. A row's size may be missing; if present it is once, few, many or a size class.

- | - | TRBJ1-1 | TRBV27 | CASSLIGPPNTEAFF | TGTGCCAGCAGTTTAATTGGACCCCCGAACACTGAAGCTTTCTTT
once | - | TRBJ2-2 | TRBV4-3 | CASSERGLDYTGELFF | TGCGCCAGCAGCGAAAGGGGACTTGACTACACCGGGGAGCTGTTTTTT
- | - | TRBJ1-5 | TRBV6-5 | CASSYSWPSNQPQHF | TGTGCCAGCAGTTACTCATGGCCTAGCAATCAGCCCCAGCATTTT
- | - | TRBJ1-5 | TRBV6-2/TRBV6-3 | CASSYGDQPQHF | TGTGCCAGCAGTTACGGGGATCAGCCCCAGCATTTT
- | TRBD1 | TRBJ2-2 | TRBV6-5 | CASRETGAKTGELFF | TGTGCCAGCAGAGAGACAGGGGCTAAAACCGGGGAGCTGTTTTTT
- | TRBD2 | TRBJ2-1 | TRBV7-6 | CASSLGSGRVSYNEQFF | TGTGCCAGCAGCTTGGGTAGCGGGAGGGTCTCCTACAATGAGCAGTTCTTC
- | TRBD1 | TRBJ2-2 | TRBV13 | CASSRTARDRARGELFF | TGTGCCAGCAGCCGAACCGCCCGGGACAGGGCGCGCGGGGAGCTGTTTTTT
- | TRBD2 | TRBJ2-3 | TRBV6-5 | CANRDYSTDTQYF | TGTGCCAACCGGGACTACAGCACAGATACGCAGTATTTT
- | TRBD1 | TRBJ1-5 | TRBV5-6 | CASSLRQGRDQPQHF | TGTGCCAGCAGCTTGAGACAGGGGAGAGATCAGCCCCAGCATTTT
- | TRBD1 | TRBJ2-7 | TRBV28 | CASSLRRPGQTSYEQYF | TGTGCCAGCAGTTTAAGGAGGCCGGGACAGACCTCCTACGAGCAGTACTTC
- | - | TRBJ1-5 | TRBV28 | CASSWGRNQPQHF | TGTGCCAGCAGTTGGGGCCGGAATCAGCCCCAGCATTTT
once | - | TRBJ1-1 | TRBV7-2 | CASSIPGRAEAFF | TGTGCCAGCAGCATACCCGGGAGGGCTGAAGCTTTCTTT
- | - | TRBJ1-6 | TRBV7-8 | CASSRPGNSPLHF | TGTGCCAGCAGCCGACCAGGAAATTCACCCCTCCACTTT
- | - | TRBJ2-7 | TRBV28 | CASSVPGTRISYEQYF | TGTGCCAGCAGTGTTCCCGGGACACGTATTTCCTACGAGCAGTACTTC
- | TRBD2 | TRBJ2-1 | TRBV14 | CASSQRRGKAGDPINEQFF | TGTGCCAGCAGCCAACGAAGGGGGAAAGCGGGAGATCCCATAAATGAGCAGTTCTTC
- | - | TRBJ2-2 | TRBV5-1 | CASSLGLGSTGELFF | TGCGCCAGCAGCTTGGGGTTAGGAAGCACCGGGGAGCTGTTTTTT
- | - | TRBJ2-3 | TRBV9 | CASSPRRAGDTQYF | TGTGCCAGCAGCCCAAGGAGGGCCGGCGATACGCAGTATTTT
- | TRBD1 | TRBJ2-2 | TRBV5-8 | CASSTRDRSTTELFF | TGTGCCAGCAGCACCCGGGACAGGAGTACTACGGAGCTGTTTTTT
- | TRBD2 | TRBJ2-1 | TRBV7-8 | CASSLEAAGGYNEQFF | TGTGCCAGCAGCTTAGAGGCAGCGGGAGGGTACAATGAGCAGTTCTTC
- | - | TRBJ2-7 | TRBV5-6 | CASNRQAYEQYF | TGTGCCAGCAACCGACAGGCATACGAGCAGTACTTC
- | - | TRBJ2-7 | TRBV7-2 | CASSARDRTYEQYF | TGTGCCAGCAGCGCGCGGGACAGAACCTACGAGCAGTACTTC
- | TRBD1 | TRBJ2-2 | TRBV11-3 | CASGPTGTAGELFF | TGTGCCAGCGGCCCGACAGGGACGGCCGGGGAGCTGTTTTTT
- | - | TRBJ2-1 | TRBV3-1/TRBV3-2 | CASSPRTANEQFF | TGTGCCAGCAGCCCCCGGACAGCCAATGAGCAGTTCTTC
- | - | TRBJ1-3 | TRBV5-4 | CASSLGRDFSGNTIYF | TGTGCCAGCAGCTTGGGCAGGGACTTCTCTGGAAACACCATATATTTT
- | TRBD1 | TRBJ2-5 | TRBV7-9 | CASSQSQGAGETQYF | TGTGCCAGCAGCCAATCACAGGGGGCGGGAGAGACCCAGTACTTC
- | TRBD1 | TRBJ1-1 | TRBV7-3 | CASSLGPTGGSGGEAFF | TGTGCCAGCAGCTTAGGGCCGACAGGGGGCAGTGGTGGTGAAGCTTTCTTT
- | - | TRBJ1-1 | TRBV5-5 | CASSLLTSNTEAFF | TGTGCCAGCAGCTTGCTTACCAGCAACACTGAAGCTTTCTTT
- | TRBD1 | TRBJ1-6 | TRBV28 | CASSTTGTGLSPLHF | TGTGCCAGCAGTACTACCGGGACAGGGTTATCACCCCTCCACTTT
- | TRBD2 | TRBJ2-3 | TRBV5-6 | CASSLGLAGEWGPDTQYF | TGTGCCAGCAGCTTGGGACTAGCGGGAGAGTGGGGCCCAGATACGCAGTATTTT
- | - | TRBJ2-3 | TRBV30 | CAWSVRGGATDTQYF | TGTGCCTGGAGTGTACGTGGGGGGGCCACAGATACGCAGTATTTT
- | TRBD1 | TRBJ1-1 | TRBV29-1 | CSANTGVNTEAFF | TGCAGCGCCAACACAGGGGTGAACACTGAAGCTTTCTTT
- | TRBD1 | TRBJ2-6 | TRBV24-1 | CATSDKDLDRGTTGANVLTF | TGTGCCACCAGTGACAAGGATTTGGACAGGGGGACGACCGGGGCCAACGTCCTGACTTTC
- | TRBD1 | TRBJ1-6 | TRBV6-5 | CASTDRGESPLHF | TGTGCCAGCACGGACAGGGGGGAGTCACCCCTCCACTTT
- | TRBD1 | TRBJ2-7 | TRBV5-1 | CASRNEQGTRPSEQYF | TGCGCCAGCAGAAACGAACAGGGGACCCGACCTTCCGAGCAGTACTTC
- | - | TRBJ1-2 | TRBV14 | CASSQDKGGYGYTF | TGTGCCAGCAGCCAAGATAAGGGCGGCTATGGCTACACCTTC
- | - | TRBJ2-2 | TRBV5-1 | CASSRARQGYTGELFF | TGCGCCAGCAGCCGAGCTCGGCAGGGTTACACCGGGGAGCTGTTTTTT
- | - | TRBJ2-1 | TRBV2 | CASSEHTTYNEQFF | TGTGCCAGCAGTGAGCACACCACCTACAATGAGCAGTTCTTC
- | TRBD2 | TRBJ2-3 | TRBV29-1 | CSVERPPGTSGGATDTQYF | TGCAGCGTTGAAAGGCCCCCCGGAACTAGCGGGGGGGCGACAGATACGCAGTATTTT
- | - | TRBJ2-2 | TRBV14 | CASSQVVGELFF | TGTGCCAGCAGCCAAGTTGTGGGGGAGCTGTTTTTT
- | - | TRBJ1-1 | TRBV12-3/TRBV12-4 | CASILGPSGFAFF | TGTGCCAGCATCTTGGGACCGTCAGGGTTCGCTTTCTTT